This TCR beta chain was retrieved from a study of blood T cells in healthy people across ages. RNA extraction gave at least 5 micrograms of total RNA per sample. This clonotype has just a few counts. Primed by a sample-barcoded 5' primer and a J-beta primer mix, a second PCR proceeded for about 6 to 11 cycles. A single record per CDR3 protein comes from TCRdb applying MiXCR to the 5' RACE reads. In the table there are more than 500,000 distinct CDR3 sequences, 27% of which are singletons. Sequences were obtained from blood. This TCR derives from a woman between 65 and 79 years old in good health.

This CDR3 reads CASTSAAQETQYF. CDR3 DNA sequence: TGTGCCAGCACATCGGCCGCTCAGGAGACCCAGTACTTC. The V and J genes are TRBV9 and TRBJ2-5; D is unclear. There are 13 residues in the CDR3. Per germline, CDR1 SGDLS and CDR2 YYNGEE. The germline V and J ends were trimmed by 6 bases and 5 bases, with 14 bases remaining between them.